This TCR beta chain was sequenced for a study of a mutant IDH1 vaccine in newly diagnosed glioma. The CDR3 contains 14 residues. CDR1 is LNHDA and CDR2 is SQIVND in the germline V gene (reference sequence). V was trimmed by 6 bases and J by 0 bases, leaving 8 bases between them. In regard to this clone: Its cognate antigen is unknown.

Some clones are missing from TCRdb's copy, which holds only in-frame ones; the method was immunoSEQ multiplex PCR. Of around 60,000 clones in the sample, roughly 85% were seen once. Specified time point: week 23, last vaccination. Every vaccination contained 300 ug of the mutant IDH1 20-mer peptide and was paired with topical imiquimod. In every donor, the tumor was a new WHO grade 3 or 4 IDH1-mutant, ATRX-lost astrocytoma. The sequence derives from a man aged 30 to 45 with glioma. The rearrangement joins TRBV19 to TRBJ1-4; D ambiguous. The material was PBMCs, obtained from a glioma patient whose treatment included an IDH1 peptide vaccine. DNA for the CDR3: TGTGCCAGTAGAGAGGCGTCAACTAATGAAAAACTGTTTTTT. This encodes CASREASTNEKLFF.